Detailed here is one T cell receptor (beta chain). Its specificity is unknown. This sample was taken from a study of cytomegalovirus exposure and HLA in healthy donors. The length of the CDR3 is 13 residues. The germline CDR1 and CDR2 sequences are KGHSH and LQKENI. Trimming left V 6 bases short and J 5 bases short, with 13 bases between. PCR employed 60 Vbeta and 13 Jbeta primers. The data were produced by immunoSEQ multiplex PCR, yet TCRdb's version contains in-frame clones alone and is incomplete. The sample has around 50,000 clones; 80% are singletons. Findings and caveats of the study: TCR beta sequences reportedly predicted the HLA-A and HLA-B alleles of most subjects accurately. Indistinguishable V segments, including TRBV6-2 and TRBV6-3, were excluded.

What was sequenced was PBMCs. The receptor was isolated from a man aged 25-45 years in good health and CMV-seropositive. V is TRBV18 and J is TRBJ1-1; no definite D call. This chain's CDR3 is CASSDARRTEAFF. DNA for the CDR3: TGTGCCAGCTCGGACGCCCGGAGGACTGAAGCTTTCTTT.